Listed below are T cell receptor beta chains from one sample, sequenced in a study of Ad26.COV2.S vaccination and SARS-CoV-2 variants. Profiled with immunoSEQ multiplex PCR; TCRdb holds only in-frame clones, not every one. The sample holds about 400,000 clones, around four fifths seen once. The sequencing used peripheral blood, collected in a trial of Ad26.COV2.S vaccine versus placebo. Every receptor here comes from a person between 18 and 59 years old who received the Ad26.COV2.S COVID-19 vaccine or a placebo. Both conserved end residues are part of each CDR3. A D gene is named only where the DNA matches it firmly. Rows may omit the clone size; those that give it use once, few, many or a size class.

j_call clone_size v_call d_call cdr3_length cdr3_nt cdr3_aa
TRBJ1-2 NA TRBV19 TRBD1 13 TGTGCCAGTAGTCCGGACAGGACCTTGGGCTACACCTTC CASSPDRTLGYTF
TRBJ1-5 once TRBV7-2 NA 14 TGTGCCAGCAGCTTAACGCAGGGTCTTCAGCCCCAGCATTTT CASSLTQGLQPQHF
TRBJ1-4 once TRBV6-6 NA 12 TGTGCCAGCAGAGGGGGTAATGAAAAACTGTTTTTT CASRGGNEKLFF
TRBJ1-4 NA TRBV4-1 NA 15 TGCGCCAGCAGCCAAAGCGGGACGGGTAATGAAAAACTGTTTTTT CASSQSGTGNEKLFF
TRBJ2-1 NA TRBV5-1 TRBD1 15 TGCGCCAGCAGCTGGGGACAGGGGGCCCTCGATGAGCAGTTCTTC CASSWGQGALDEQFF
TRBJ1-1 NA TRBV12-3/TRBV12-4 NA 13 TGTGCCAGCAGTGACCCGCCGAACACTGAAGCTTTCTTT CASSDPPNTEAFF
TRBJ1-2 NA TRBV5-1 NA 17 TGCGCCAGCAGCTCCATAGGGCAGGCCCTTCCCTTCTATGGCTACACCTTC CASSSIGQALPFYGYTF
TRBJ1-2 NA TRBV2 NA 13 TGTGCCAGCAGAGTGGTCCCACAGCTTGGCTACACCTTC CASRVVPQLGYTF
TRBJ1-1 NA TRBV6-6 NA 15 TGTGCCAGCAGACCCGCAGGGGCCTCAAACACTGAAGCTTTCTTT CASRPAGASNTEAFF
TRBJ2-7 NA TRBV19 TRBD2 15 TGTGCCAGTAGTATGGGGGAGGGGATCTCCTACGAGCAGTACTTC CASSMGEGISYEQYF
TRBJ2-7 NA TRBV2 NA 13 TGTGCCAGCAGTGAAGCGAATACATACGAGCAGTACTTC CASSEANTYEQYF
TRBJ1-1 NA TRBV3-1/TRBV3-2 NA 13 TGTGCCAGCAGCCAAGGACGTTACACTGAAGCTTTCTTT CASSQGRYTEAFF
TRBJ1-5 NA TRBV19 NA 12 TGTGCCAGTGGGCTCGAAAATCAGCCCCAGCATTTT CASGLENQPQHF
TRBJ2-3 NA TRBV2 TRBD1 15 TGTGCCAGCAGTACCCGGACAGGAGGCACAGATACGCAGTATTTT CASSTRTGGTDTQYF
TRBJ2-2 once TRBV5-4 TRBD2 17 TGTGCCAGCAGCTCGGGCACTAGCGGGACTAACACCGGGGAGCTGTTTTTT CASSSGTSGTNTGELFF
TRBJ2-7 once TRBV7-9 TRBD1 14 TGTGCCAGCAGCTGGGAGACAGGGGGAGGCGAGCAGTACTTC CASSWETGGGEQYF
TRBJ1-2 NA TRBV6-5 NA 13 TGTGCCAGCAATAACATGGGCGGGACCGGCTACACCTTC CASNNMGGTGYTF
TRBJ1-2 NA TRBV6-5 TRBD1 15 TGTGCCAGCAGTTACTCGTCAGGGGGCATATATGGCTACACCTTC CASSYSSGGIYGYTF
TRBJ1-1 NA TRBV10-3 NA 13 TGTGCCATCAGTGAGATACCTGACACTGAAGCTTTCTTT CAISEIPDTEAFF
TRBJ2-7 NA TRBV29-1 NA 13 TGCAGCGTTGAAGACCTCCTTGGCTACGAGCAGTACTTC CSVEDLLGYEQYF
TRBJ1-2 NA TRBV3-1/TRBV3-2 NA 14 TGTGCCAGCAGCCTCCATGGGGGGGTGTATGGCTACACCTTC CASSLHGGVYGYTF
TRBJ1-1 NA TRBV2 NA 14 TGTGCCAGCAGTGAAGCGGGGGGGAACACTGAAGCTTTCTTT CASSEAGGNTEAFF
TRBJ2-1 NA TRBV7-3 NA 14 TGTGCCAGCAGCTTCACTGTAGGGGGCAATGAGCAGTTCTTC CASSFTVGGNEQFF